The 5 T cell receptor beta chains presented below share a single source sample, sequenced in a study of blood T cell repertoires in COVID-19. Repertoires were generated with immunoSEQ multiplex PCR, while TCRdb's copy carries only in-frame clones and drops some. This sample yields 75,000 to 95,000 clones, of which more than 75% are seen a single time; under 25% belongs to the top ten. The sample consisted of peripheral blood. The receptor source for this set is a human donor in a cohort sampled during active COVID-19.

The chain carries TRBV5-4 and TRBJ2-7; 10 nucleotides line up with TRBD2. This CDR3 comprises 15 residues. The germline CDR1 and CDR2 sequences are SGHNT and YYREEE (reference sequence). V was clipped by 6 bases and J by 0 bases; unmatched bases: 6. The CDR3 reads CASTRAGGSSYEQYF. CDR3 in DNA: TGTGCCAGCACCCGAGCGGGAGGGAGCTCCTACGAGCAGTACTTC.

J is TRBJ2-5 and V is TRBV5-1; TRBD1 matches 7 bases. Germline V gene data show CDR1 as SGHRS and CDR2 as YFSETQ. The trim removed 4 bases at V and 1 base at J, leaving 7 bases unmatched. This CDR3 comprises 15 residues. The CDR3 loop is CASSEMGQFQETQYF. CDR3 nucleotide sequence: TGCGCCAGCAGCGAAATGGGACAGTTCCAAGAGACCCAGTACTTC.

The genes are TRBV12-3 or TRBV12-4 and TRBJ2-7, with 8 bases fitting TRBD2. The CDR3 length is 12 residues. V shed 5 bases and J 6 bases; nucleotides not matched to a gene: 3. CDR3 loop: CASSRTSREQYF. The CDR3, as DNA: TGTGCCAGCAGTAGGACTAGCCGCGAGCAGTACTTC.

The chain combines TRBV10-3 with TRBJ2-2, with D perhaps TRBD1 (5 bases). Germline V gene lookup returns CDR1 ENHRY and CDR2 SYGVKD. V shed 4 bases and J shed 4 bases, with 10 bases lying between them. This CDR3 is 14 amino acids long. In nucleotides, the CDR3 is TGTGCCATCAGTGGGCGACAGCTCACCGGGGAGCTGTTTTTT. Translation gives CAISGRQLTGELFF.

The chain links TRBV7-9 to TRBJ1-4; no clear D gene. The CDR3 runs to 13 residues. Trimming cost V 4 bases and J 4 bases, with 7 bases left between them. CDR1 SEHNR and CDR2 FQNEAQ come from the germline V gene (reference sequence). The CDR3 loop reads CASSSPGNEKLFF. CDR3 nucleotides: TGTGCCAGCAGCTCCCCGGGTAATGAAAAACTGTTTTTT.